A selection of T cell receptor beta chains follows, all from one sample in a study of early T cells in non-severe SARS-CoV-2 infection. TCRdb re-called the 5' RACE reads with MiXCR, one entry per CDR3 protein. The table shows about 61,000 distinct CDR3 sequences, with around 13% occurring only once. The input for sequencing was whole blood, taken at baseline. These receptors were obtained from an adult who was a healthcare worker with PCR-confirmed SARS-CoV-2 infection or an uninfected control (not recorded which). The donor label of this sample is uncertain. The CDR3 runs from the conserved cysteine through the conserved F or W.

TRBV15	TRBJ2-3	CATSNVDTQYF
TRBV10-1	TRBJ1-6	CASGTDPNSPLHF
TRBV9	TRBJ2-2	CASSEHGQTGGELFF
TRBV19	TRBJ2-5	CASSTSAKTLQETQYF
TRBV18	TRBJ2-3	CASSPPMWDTQYF
TRBV20-1	TRBJ2-1	CSAHFLDAGQFF
TRBV18	TRBJ1-1	CASSGVNTEAFF
TRBV12-3/TRBV12-4	TRBJ1-2	CASSPRTGLFGYTF
TRBV5-1	TRBJ1-2	CASSLVLGSGYTF
TRBV11-2	TRBJ2-3	CASSLWSGGPTDTQYF
TRBV25-1	TRBJ2-3	CASSKQGRSTDTQYF
TRBV6-6	TRBJ1-4	CASRRGGGGATNEKLFF
TRBV7-6	TRBJ2-1	CASSLLADHYNEQFF
TRBV5-6	TRBJ2-5	CASSPEGWQETQYF
TRBV2	TRBJ2-1	CASSVEGATSNEQFF
TRBV5-4	TRBJ1-1	CASSSWRGGSDTEAFF
TRBV28	TRBJ1-1	CASREPDGDSVTEAFF
TRBV6-2/TRBV6-3	TRBJ1-1	CASSYQNTEAFF
TRBV5-1	TRBJ2-1	CASSPRLAGGSNNNEQFF
TRBV2	TRBJ2-1	CASTTTVLQFF
TRBV5-1	TRBJ2-3	CASSLYGVSADTQYF
TRBV3-1	TRBJ1-1	CASSQFGGRSAFF
TRBV11-3	TRBJ2-1	CASSLDRGGFSYNEQFF
TRBV18	TRBJ1-1	CASSPQAKNTEAFF
TRBV11-1	TRBJ1-1	CASSPYRGRQGAEAFF
TRBV6-2/TRBV6-3	TRBJ1-1	CASSSQGVRNTEAFF
TRBV5-4	TRBJ2-3	CASSSRTSSADTQYF
TRBV20-1	TRBJ2-1	CSARDGGAAYNEQFF
TRBV7-2	TRBJ2-1	CASRPSGGANEQFF
TRBV3-1	TRBJ2-2	CASSQGGVNTGELFF
TRBV21-1	TRBJ2-5	CASSKGGQETQYF
TRBV11-3	TRBJ1-5	CASSHRDMVASNQPQHF
TRBV6-1	TRBJ1-2	CASSDRGLANYGYTF
TRBV27	TRBJ1-5	CASRLQSREGQPQHF
TRBV19	TRBJ2-3	CASEAGGLNTDTQYF
TRBV12-3/TRBV12-4	TRBJ2-2	CASSPGTANTGELFF
TRBV29-1	TRBJ2-2	CSGGGQHTGELFF
TRBV18	TRBJ2-5	CASSDSQQETQYF
TRBV20-1	TRBJ2-1	CSAIGDRRYNEQFF
TRBV9	TRBJ2-1	CASSVDGRNEQFF
TRBV6-6	TRBJ1-1	CASRPGGRNTEAFF
TRBV3-1	TRBJ2-5	CASSQDEDQETQYF
TRBV20-1	TRBJ1-1	CSASPPDVNTEAFF
TRBV20-1	TRBJ2-2	CSARDDGGANTGELFF
TRBV6-1	TRBJ1-2	CASSELSPQGGYGYTF
TRBV5-6	TRBJ2-5	CASSLAGRETQYF
TRBV29-1	TRBJ2-1	CSAIMELNEQFF
TRBV7-8	TRBJ2-6	CASSLIQGVTGANVLTF